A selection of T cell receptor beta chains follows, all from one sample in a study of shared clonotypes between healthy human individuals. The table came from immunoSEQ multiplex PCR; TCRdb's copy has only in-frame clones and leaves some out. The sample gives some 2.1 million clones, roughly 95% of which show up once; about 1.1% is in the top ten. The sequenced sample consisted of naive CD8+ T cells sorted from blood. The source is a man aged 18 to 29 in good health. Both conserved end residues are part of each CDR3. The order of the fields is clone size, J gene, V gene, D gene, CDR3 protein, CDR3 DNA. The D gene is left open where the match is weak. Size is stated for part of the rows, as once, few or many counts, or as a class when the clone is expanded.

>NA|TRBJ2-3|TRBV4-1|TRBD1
CASSQVGQGATDTQYF
TGCGCCAGCAGCCAAGTGGGACAGGGGGCTACAGATACGCAGTATTTT
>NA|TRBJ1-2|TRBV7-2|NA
CASSLDESYGYTF
TGTGCCAGCAGCCTGGATGAGAGTTATGGCTACACCTTC
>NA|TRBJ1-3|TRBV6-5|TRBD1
CASSSTGNLGNTIYF
TGTGCCAGCAGTTCGACAGGGAATTTAGGAAACACCATATATTTT
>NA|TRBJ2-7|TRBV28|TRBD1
CASSYGPGGQGNTEQYF
TGTGCCAGCAGTTATGGTCCTGGGGGACAGGGGAATACCGAGCAGTACTTC
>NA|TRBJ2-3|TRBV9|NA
CATSTRGEDTQYF
TGTGCCACGAGCACGAGAGGGGAGGATACGCAGTATTTT
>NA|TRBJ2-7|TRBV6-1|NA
CASSAVGPWEAHEQYF
TGTGCCAGCAGTGCGGTGGGGCCCTGGGAGGCCCACGAGCAGTACTTC
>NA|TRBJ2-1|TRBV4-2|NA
CASSQRLVSYNEQFF
TGTGCCAGCAGCCAGAGACTGGTATCCTACAATGAGCAGTTCTTC
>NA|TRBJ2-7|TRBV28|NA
CASSLRGTYEQYF
TGTGCCAGCAGTTTAAGGGGAACCTACGAGCAGTACTTC
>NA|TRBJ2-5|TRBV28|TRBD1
CASSFLQGTEAEETQYF
TGTGCCAGCAGTTTCCTTCAGGGGACAGAAGCCGAGGAGACCCAGTACTTC
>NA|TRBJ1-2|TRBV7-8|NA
CASSARDTRGYGYTF
TGTGCCAGCAGCGCCCGGGACACAAGGGGCTATGGCTACACCTTC
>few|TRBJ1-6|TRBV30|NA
CAWSRLDHSYNSPLHF
TGTGCCTGGAGTCGGTTAGACCACTCCTATAATTCACCCCTCCACTTT
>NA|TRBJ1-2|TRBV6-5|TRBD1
CASSPLTGANYGYTF
TGTGCCAGCAGCCCACTGACAGGGGCTAACTATGGCTACACCTTC
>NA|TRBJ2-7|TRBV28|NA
CASEGSSSYEQYF
TGTGCCAGCGAGGGGAGCTCCTCCTACGAGCAGTACTTC
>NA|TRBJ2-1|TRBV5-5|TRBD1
CASSLSRDRAENEQFF
TGTGCCAGCAGCTTGAGCCGGGACAGGGCGGAGAATGAGCAGTTCTTC
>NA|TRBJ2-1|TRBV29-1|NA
CSVVRSQSSYNEQFF
TGCAGCGTTGTACGCTCTCAAAGCTCCTACAATGAGCAGTTCTTC
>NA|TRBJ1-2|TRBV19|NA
CASSHRGSIYGYTF
TGTGCCAGTTCTCATCGGGGATCAATCTATGGCTACACCTTC
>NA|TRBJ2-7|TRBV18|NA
CASSPPGAGSFYEQYF
TGTGCCAGCTCACCACCGGGTGCGGGGAGTTTCTACGAGCAGTACTTC